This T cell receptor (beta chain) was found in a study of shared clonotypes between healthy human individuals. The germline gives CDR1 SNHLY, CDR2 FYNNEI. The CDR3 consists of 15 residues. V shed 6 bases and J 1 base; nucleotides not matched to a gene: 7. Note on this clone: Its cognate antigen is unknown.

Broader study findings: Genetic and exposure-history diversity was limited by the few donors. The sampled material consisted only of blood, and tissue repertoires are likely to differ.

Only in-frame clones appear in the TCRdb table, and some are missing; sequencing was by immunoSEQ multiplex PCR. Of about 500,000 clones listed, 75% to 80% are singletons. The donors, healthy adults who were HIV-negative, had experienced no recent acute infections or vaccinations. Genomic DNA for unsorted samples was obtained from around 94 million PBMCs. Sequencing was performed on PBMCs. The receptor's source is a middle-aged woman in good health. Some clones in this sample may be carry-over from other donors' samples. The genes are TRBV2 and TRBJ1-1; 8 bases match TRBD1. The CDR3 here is CASRAETGENTEAFF. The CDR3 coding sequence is TGTGCCAGCAGGGCCGAGACAGGGGAGAACACTGAAGCTTTCTTT.